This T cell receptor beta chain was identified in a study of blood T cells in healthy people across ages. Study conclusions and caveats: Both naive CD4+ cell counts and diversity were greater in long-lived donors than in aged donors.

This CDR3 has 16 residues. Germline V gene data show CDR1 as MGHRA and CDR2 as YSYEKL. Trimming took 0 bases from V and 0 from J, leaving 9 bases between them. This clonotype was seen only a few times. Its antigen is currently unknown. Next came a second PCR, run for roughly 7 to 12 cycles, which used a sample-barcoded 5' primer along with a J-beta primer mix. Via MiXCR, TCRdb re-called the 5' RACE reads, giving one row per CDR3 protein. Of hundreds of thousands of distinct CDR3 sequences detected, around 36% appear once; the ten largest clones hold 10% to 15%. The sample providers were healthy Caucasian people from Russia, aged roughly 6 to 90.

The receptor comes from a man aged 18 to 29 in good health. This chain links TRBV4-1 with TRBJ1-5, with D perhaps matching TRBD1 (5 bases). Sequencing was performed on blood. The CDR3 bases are TGCGCCAGCAGCCAAGATGAGGGGTATAGCAATCAGCCCCAGCATTTT. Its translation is CASSQDEGYSNQPQHF.